This entry concerns a single T cell receptor beta chain. Its binding antigen is unknown. Base qualities were left out, and no much larger clone turns up one base away. The data were taken from a study of technical replicates of blood from a few donors (dated by TCRdb to about 2017). Receptors were amplified or captured by the immunoSEQ multiplex PCR assay. Entries here come from immuneACCESS through TCRdb and include only in-frame sequences with V and J called. Some clones fail to appear in such tables; in the studies checked, an unresolved V gene covers under half of the shortfall, and the cause of the remainder is unknown. The sample table lists nearly 80,000 clones, approximately 91% of them with a count of one. Around 0.37% of the sample is taken by the ten largest. This clonotype originated in a human donor in good health. The sequencing input was T cells isolated from PBMCs.

CDR3 reads: CASSLWTADTQYF. The sequence in DNA is TGTGCCAGCAGCCTTTGGACAGCAGATACGCAGTATTTT. The receptor chain draws on TRBV14 and TRBJ2-3; matching of 6 bases hints at TRBD1 as the D gene. The CDR3 contains 13 residues, cysteine and phenylalanine counted. Only the CDR3 portion is preserved as DNA: 39 bases, with reading frame beginning at the first base. V is shortened by 4 bases, J by 4 bases, and the region joining them spans 9 bases. CDR1 and CDR2, per the germline V gene, are SGHDN and FVKESK.